What follows is one TCR beta chain and its context. This sample was taken from a study of cytotoxic CD8 clonotypes in ibrutinib-treated CLL. Sequenced by immunoSEQ multiplex PCR; TCRdb stores in-frame clones only, minus some. The sample has about 160,000 clones, around 84% seen once. In germline, CDR1 is MDHEN, CDR2 SYDVKM. The V gene end was trimmed by 3 bases and the J gene end by 3 bases; junction bases not matched to a gene: 10. The CDR3 covers 16 residues. J is TRBJ2-7 and V is TRBV28; 8 nucleotides align to TRBD1. Specimen: PBMCs, collected after 12 months of ibrutinib treatment. The receptor was derived from a human donor with chronic lymphocytic leukemia. The DNA for the CDR3 is TGTGCCAGCAGTTTGGGCTTTACAGGGGGGCGCTACGAGCAGTACTTC. Residues: CASSLGFTGGRYEQYF. The whole variable domain, filled in from reference TRBV28 and TRBJ2-7, reads DVKVTQSSRYLVKRTGEKVFLECVQDMDHENMFWYRQDPGLGLRLIYFSYDVKMKEKGDIPEGYSVSREKKERFSLILESASTNQTSMYLCASSLGFTGGRYEQYFGPGTRLTVT.